This T cell receptor (beta chain) was identified in a study of blood T cell repertoires in COVID-19. Study-wide context: Samples representing acute and convalescent COVID-19 were sourced from the United States, Italy and Spain. Nucleic acid was either cDNA or gDNA, and it came from T cells, B-cell-depleted T cells, or PBMCs.

Original processing notes: The authors estimated nucleated cell counts from reference gene primer amplification. Produced via immunoSEQ multiplex PCR; TCRdb's table is partial and in-frame only. V, J and clone size reflect that table, while D and trimming were determined from the DNA. The profile shows fewer than 200,000 clones, 80% to 90% of them singletons. This TCR was recovered from a man between 35 and 55 years old who had recovered from COVID-19. The sequenced sample consisted of peripheral blood.

The CDR3 reads CATSGQGPGYEQYF. CDR3 DNA sequence: TGTGCCACCAGCGGACAGGGTCCGGGATACGAGCAGTACTTC. This chain uses TRBV15 with TRBJ2-7, with 8 bases that match TRBD1. V trimming: 5 bases; J trimming: 4 bases; junction bases outside the gene matches: 7. The germline gives CDR1 LNHNV, CDR2 YYDKDF (reference sequence). This CDR3 has 14 residues.